This TCR beta chain is drawn from a study of T-cell memory formation after mild COVID-19. Trimming at V came to 0 bases and at J to 0 bases, leaving 0 bases not matched to a gene. The V gene's germline CDR1 is SGHDT and CDR2 YYEEEE. This CDR3 region has 15 residues. In TCRdb, the 5' RACE reads were re-called with MiXCR into one record per CDR3 protein. Found here are some 600,000 distinct CDR3 sequences, roughly a sixth of them singletons; the top ten hold around 8.1%. The V call is TRBV5-6, the J call TRBJ1-1; the match to TRBD1 covers 9 bases. The specimen sequenced was PBMCs or a T cell subset sorted from them (not recorded which). The sequence came from an adult woman who had mild COVID-19 (a few samples of this study predate the infection). Cell type and time point are not known. This CDR3 is CASSLGTGVNTEAFF. The CDR3 region has the DNA TGTGCCAGCAGCTTGGGGACAGGGGTGAACACTGAAGCTTTCTTT. The full variable domain, rest sourced from reference TRBV5-6 and TRBJ1-1, is DAGVTQSPTHLIKTRGQQVTLRCSPKSGHDTVSWYQQALGQGPQFIFQYYEEEERQRGNFPDRFSGHQFPNYSSELNVNALLLGDSALYLCASSLGTGVNTEAFFGQGTRLTVV.